A selection of T cell receptor beta chains follows, all from one sample in a study of immune heterogeneity within non-small cell lung tumors. MiXCR, applied by TCRdb to the multiplex PCR reads, yields one record per CDR3 protein. This table holds more than 2,000 distinct CDR3 sequences, around 23% found once. Sequencing was performed on lung tumor tissue. These receptors all come from a man between 35 and 55 years old with non-small cell lung cancer. The CDR3 runs from the conserved cysteine through the conserved F or W. Each record gives: CDR3 protein, CDR3 DNA, clone size, CDR3 length, V gene, J gene, D gene. The D gene is left open where the match is weak. A row's size may be missing; if present it is once, few, many or a size class.

CDR3 protein: CASSQEIRGTYEQYF; CDR3 DNA: TGTGCCAGCAGCCAAGAGATCAGGGGAACCTACGAGCAGTACTTC; clone size: medium-sized; CDR3 length: 15; V gene: TRBV3-1; J gene: TRBJ2-7; D gene: NA
CDR3 protein: CASSLRGAKNIQYF; CDR3 DNA: TGTGCCAGCAGTCTTAGGGGTGCCAAAAACATTCAGTACTTC; clone size: medium-sized; CDR3 length: 14; V gene: TRBV6-2/TRBV6-3; J gene: TRBJ2-4; D gene: NA
CDR3 protein: CASSQELESTDTQYF; CDR3 DNA: TGTGCCAGCAGCCAAGAACTAGAAAGCACAGATACGCAGTATTTT; clone size: medium-sized; CDR3 length: 15; V gene: TRBV3-1; J gene: TRBJ2-3; D gene: NA
CDR3 protein: CASSFRDWMNTEAFF; CDR3 DNA: TGTGCCAGCAGTTTCAGGGATTGGATGAACACTGAAGCTTTCTTT; clone size: NA; CDR3 length: 15; V gene: TRBV6-8; J gene: TRBJ1-1; D gene: NA
CDR3 protein: CASSPPSMQRSSTDTQYF; CDR3 DNA: TGTGCCAGCAGCCCCCCCTCGATGCAGCGATCTAGCACAGATACGCAGTATTTT; clone size: medium-sized; CDR3 length: 18; V gene: TRBV13; J gene: TRBJ2-3; D gene: NA
CDR3 protein: CASSFSDRANQPQHF; CDR3 DNA: TGTGCCAGCAGTTTTTCTGACAGGGCTAATCAGCCCCAGCATTTT; clone size: medium-sized; CDR3 length: 15; V gene: TRBV28; J gene: TRBJ1-5; D gene: TRBD1
CDR3 protein: CASSFQGVTEAFF; CDR3 DNA: TGTGCCAGCAGTTTCCAAGGGGTCACTGAAGCTTTCTTT; clone size: medium-sized; CDR3 length: 13; V gene: TRBV12-3/TRBV12-4; J gene: TRBJ1-1; D gene: NA
CDR3 protein: CASSQGTGTYEQYF; CDR3 DNA: TGCGCCAGCAGCCAGGGGACAGGGACCTACGAGCAGTACTTC; clone size: medium-sized; CDR3 length: 14; V gene: TRBV4-3; J gene: TRBJ2-7; D gene: TRBD1
CDR3 protein: CASSSQGRGNYGYTF; CDR3 DNA: TGTGCCAGCAGCTCCCAGGGCAGGGGAAACTATGGCTACACCTTC; clone size: large; CDR3 length: 15; V gene: TRBV9; J gene: TRBJ1-2; D gene: NA
CDR3 protein: CASSLGTSGEQYF; CDR3 DNA: TGTGCCAGCAGTTTAGGAACTAGCGGCGAGCAGTACTTC; clone size: NA; CDR3 length: 13; V gene: TRBV28; J gene: TRBJ2-7; D gene: TRBD2
CDR3 protein: CASSYSSLDTQYF; CDR3 DNA: TGTGCCAGCAGCTACTCCTCGCTGGATACGCAGTATTTT; clone size: NA; CDR3 length: 13; V gene: TRBV6-5; J gene: TRBJ2-3; D gene: NA
CDR3 protein: CASSKGTLNFAFF; CDR3 DNA: TGTGCCAGTAGTAAAGGGACACTGAATTTTGCTTTCTTT; clone size: medium-sized; CDR3 length: 13; V gene: TRBV19; J gene: TRBJ1-1; D gene: NA
CDR3 protein: CASSLRGAWELFF; CDR3 DNA: TGTGCCAGCAGCTTAAGGGGCGCCTGGGAGCTGTTTTTT; clone size: medium-sized; CDR3 length: 13; V gene: TRBV5-6; J gene: TRBJ2-2; D gene: NA
CDR3 protein: CASSPTGNSPLHF; CDR3 DNA: TGTGCCAGCAGCCCTACAGGGAATTCACCCCTCCACTTT; clone size: medium-sized; CDR3 length: 13; V gene: TRBV7-9; J gene: TRBJ1-6; D gene: NA
CDR3 protein: CAITSGGGPSDEQFF; CDR3 DNA: TGTGCCATCACCTCCGGGGGCGGGCCTTCTGACGAGCAGTTCTTC; clone size: medium-sized; CDR3 length: 15; V gene: TRBV10-3; J gene: TRBJ2-1; D gene: NA
CDR3 protein: CASSRGDGPQHF; CDR3 DNA: TGTGCCAGCAGTAGGGGGGACGGGCCCCAGCATTTT; clone size: medium-sized; CDR3 length: 12; V gene: TRBV6-2/TRBV6-3; J gene: TRBJ1-5; D gene: NA
CDR3 protein: CASSVGHEQYF; CDR3 DNA: TGTGCCAGCAGTGTAGGGCACGAGCAGTACTTC; clone size: NA; CDR3 length: 11; V gene: TRBV27; J gene: TRBJ2-7; D gene: NA
CDR3 protein: CASSWIGAGSYEQYF; CDR3 DNA: TGTGCCAGCAGTTGGATTGGGGCAGGGTCCTACGAGCAGTACTTC; clone size: medium-sized; CDR3 length: 15; V gene: TRBV12-3/TRBV12-4; J gene: TRBJ2-7; D gene: NA
CDR3 protein: CATTKTSLPAYNEQFF; CDR3 DNA: TGTGCCACCACCAAAACCAGTCTTCCAGCCTACAATGAGCAGTTCTTC; clone size: medium-sized; CDR3 length: 16; V gene: TRBV24-1; J gene: TRBJ2-1; D gene: NA
CDR3 protein: CSAQKGFQETQYF; CDR3 DNA: TGCAGTGCTCAAAAGGGATTCCAAGAGACCCAGTACTTC; clone size: many; CDR3 length: 13; V gene: TRBV20-1; J gene: TRBJ2-5; D gene: NA
CDR3 protein: CASSRYGTVSYEQYF; CDR3 DNA: TGTGCCAGCAGCCGTTATGGGACAGTCTCCTACGAGCAGTACTTC; clone size: medium-sized; CDR3 length: 15; V gene: TRBV14; J gene: TRBJ2-7; D gene: TRBD1
CDR3 protein: CASSQDRGQGAREKLFF; CDR3 DNA: TGCGCCAGCAGCCAAGATCGCGGGCAGGGGGCGCGTGAAAAACTGTTTTTT; clone size: medium-sized; CDR3 length: 17; V gene: TRBV4-3; J gene: TRBJ1-4; D gene: TRBD1
CDR3 protein: CASSLDRGHEQYF; CDR3 DNA: TGTGCCAGCAGCTTGGACAGGGGGCACGAGCAGTACTTC; clone size: medium-sized; CDR3 length: 13; V gene: TRBV7-6; J gene: TRBJ2-7; D gene: TRBD1
CDR3 protein: CASSSWDKPRQTQYF; CDR3 DNA: TGTGCCAGCAGCTCTTGGGACAAACCAAGACAGACCCAGTACTTC; clone size: medium-sized; CDR3 length: 15; V gene: TRBV11-2; J gene: TRBJ2-5; D gene: NA
CDR3 protein: CASSLGVETGELFF; CDR3 DNA: TGTGCCAGCAGCTTAGGGGTGGAGACCGGGGAGCTGTTTTTT; clone size: medium-sized; CDR3 length: 14; V gene: TRBV7-8; J gene: TRBJ2-2; D gene: NA
CDR3 protein: CASRQGLYGYTF; CDR3 DNA: TGTGCCAGCCGACAGGGTCTCTATGGCTACACCTTC; clone size: medium-sized; CDR3 length: 12; V gene: TRBV6-1; J gene: TRBJ1-2; D gene: TRBD1
CDR3 protein: CASRIGPLYEQYF; CDR3 DNA: TGCGCCAGCAGGATTGGACCTCTCTACGAGCAGTACTTC; clone size: medium-sized; CDR3 length: 13; V gene: TRBV5-1; J gene: TRBJ2-7; D gene: NA
CDR3 protein: CSVPDRVNEQFF; CDR3 DNA: TGCAGCGTACCGGACAGGGTTAATGAGCAGTTCTTC; clone size: medium-sized; CDR3 length: 12; V gene: TRBV29-1; J gene: TRBJ2-1; D gene: TRBD1
CDR3 protein: CASSPFDSSQETQYF; CDR3 DNA: TGTGCCAGCTCACCCTTCGACAGTTCCCAAGAGACCCAGTACTTC; clone size: medium-sized; CDR3 length: 15; V gene: TRBV18; J gene: TRBJ2-5; D gene: NA
CDR3 protein: CASSRPQGGNEQFF; CDR3 DNA: TGTGCCAGCAGCCGTCCACAGGGTGGAAATGAGCAGTTCTTC; clone size: once; CDR3 length: 14; V gene: TRBV7-9; J gene: TRBJ2-1; D gene: NA
CDR3 protein: CASSTTSTEQFF; CDR3 DNA: TGTGCCAGCTCGACCACTAGCACTGAGCAGTTCTTC; clone size: medium-sized; CDR3 length: 12; V gene: TRBV18; J gene: TRBJ2-1; D gene: NA
CDR3 protein: CASSPRRANEQFF; CDR3 DNA: TGTGCCAGTAGTCCCCGAAGGGCCAATGAGCAGTTCTTC; clone size: few; CDR3 length: 13; V gene: TRBV19; J gene: TRBJ2-1; D gene: NA
CDR3 protein: CASRLGSKIDNEQFF; CDR3 DNA: TGTGCCAGCAGGCTAGGGAGTAAGATAGACAATGAGCAGTTCTTC; clone size: medium-sized; CDR3 length: 15; V gene: TRBV28; J gene: TRBJ2-1; D gene: NA
CDR3 protein: CASSRRPEKLFF; CDR3 DNA: TGTGCCAGCAGCCGAAGACCGGAAAAACTGTTTTTT; clone size: NA; CDR3 length: 12; V gene: TRBV3-1; J gene: TRBJ1-4; D gene: NA
CDR3 protein: CSAEPRGGTALPDTQYF; CDR3 DNA: TGCAGTGCTGAGCCCCGGGGCGGGACGGCCCTTCCGGATACGCAGTATTTT; clone size: medium-sized; CDR3 length: 17; V gene: TRBV20-1; J gene: TRBJ2-3; D gene: NA
CDR3 protein: CSARDPAGPGAFF; CDR3 DNA: TGCAGTGCTAGAGATCCGGCAGGGCCCGGAGCTTTCTTT; clone size: medium-sized; CDR3 length: 13; V gene: TRBV20-1; J gene: TRBJ1-1; D gene: NA
CDR3 protein: CAWRDGQEATNEKLFF; CDR3 DNA: TGTGCCTGGAGGGACGGACAGGAGGCAACTAATGAAAAACTGTTTTTT; clone size: medium-sized; CDR3 length: 16; V gene: TRBV30; J gene: TRBJ1-4; D gene: TRBD1
CDR3 protein: CASSQSRMRGYTF; CDR3 DNA: TGTGCCAGCAGCCAATCCCGTATGCGTGGCTACACCTTC; clone size: medium-sized; CDR3 length: 13; V gene: TRBV2; J gene: TRBJ1-2; D gene: NA
CDR3 protein: CASSLGTFSNQPQHF; CDR3 DNA: TGTGCCAGCAGCCTGGGGACATTTAGCAATCAGCCCCAGCATTTT; clone size: medium-sized; CDR3 length: 15; V gene: TRBV5-6; J gene: TRBJ1-5; D gene: NA
CDR3 protein: CASLQDRGYVNEQFF; CDR3 DNA: TGTGCCAGCCTACAGGACAGGGGGTACGTCAATGAGCAGTTCTTC; clone size: many; CDR3 length: 15; V gene: TRBV5-6; J gene: TRBJ2-1; D gene: TRBD1
CDR3 protein: CASQRLAGVGELFF; CDR3 DNA: TGTGCCAGCCAGCGACTAGCGGGAGTCGGGGAGCTGTTTTTT; clone size: NA; CDR3 length: 14; V gene: TRBV6-4; J gene: TRBJ2-2; D gene: TRBD2
CDR3 protein: CSARRGGRGLETQYF; CDR3 DNA: TGCAGTGCTAGAAGGGGGGGCAGGGGATTAGAGACCCAGTACTTC; clone size: medium-sized; CDR3 length: 15; V gene: TRBV20-1; J gene: TRBJ2-5; D gene: NA
CDR3 protein: CATKGLAGVNTGELFF; CDR3 DNA: TGCGCCACCAAGGGACTAGCGGGAGTGAACACCGGGGAGCTGTTTTTT; clone size: NA; CDR3 length: 16; V gene: TRBV10-2; J gene: TRBJ2-2; D gene: TRBD2
CDR3 protein: CATSSPGTGSYEQYF; CDR3 DNA: TGTGCCACCAGCAGCCCCGGGACAGGTTCCTACGAGCAGTACTTC; clone size: medium-sized; CDR3 length: 15; V gene: TRBV15; J gene: TRBJ2-7; D gene: TRBD1
CDR3 protein: CSASQGAGEQYF; CDR3 DNA: TGCAGTGCTAGTCAAGGGGCGGGGGAGCAGTACTTC; clone size: large; CDR3 length: 12; V gene: TRBV20-1; J gene: TRBJ2-7; D gene: NA
CDR3 protein: CASTRTGRTGEAFF; CDR3 DNA: TGTGCCAGCACCAGGACAGGAAGAACAGGTGAAGCTTTCTTT; clone size: medium-sized; CDR3 length: 14; V gene: TRBV27; J gene: TRBJ1-1; D gene: TRBD1
CDR3 protein: CATSDSHYNPGELFF; CDR3 DNA: TGTGCCACCAGTGATTCCCACTATAATCCCGGGGAGCTGTTTTTT; clone size: medium-sized; CDR3 length: 15; V gene: TRBV24-1; J gene: TRBJ2-2; D gene: NA
CDR3 protein: CASSDLDTDTQYF; CDR3 DNA: TGTGCCAGCAGTGATCTAGACACAGATACGCAGTATTTT; clone size: medium-sized; CDR3 length: 13; V gene: TRBV2; J gene: TRBJ2-3; D gene: NA
CDR3 protein: CASSIRGPSYEQYF; CDR3 DNA: TGTGCCAGCAGCATCCGGGGTCCTTCCTACGAGCAGTACTTC; clone size: NA; CDR3 length: 14; V gene: TRBV6-1; J gene: TRBJ2-7; D gene: NA
CDR3 protein: CASSLAYTQGPNEKLFF; CDR3 DNA: TGTGCCAGCAGCTTAGCCTACACACAGGGCCCTAATGAAAAACTGTTTTTT; clone size: medium-sized; CDR3 length: 17; V gene: TRBV11-2; J gene: TRBJ1-4; D gene: NA
CDR3 protein: CASRGWGDRTDTQYF; CDR3 DNA: TGTGCCAGCAGGGGCTGGGGGGACCGCACAGATACGCAGTATTTT; clone size: medium-sized; CDR3 length: 15; V gene: TRBV6-1; J gene: TRBJ2-3; D gene: NA
CDR3 protein: CATSPRGSSPLHF; CDR3 DNA: TGTGCCACCTCCCCCCGGGGTTCCTCACCCCTCCACTTT; clone size: medium-sized; CDR3 length: 13; V gene: TRBV2; J gene: TRBJ1-6; D gene: NA
CDR3 protein: CASSIGQLGADTQYF; CDR3 DNA: TGTGCCAGTAGTATAGGCCAGTTGGGCGCAGATACGCAGTATTTT; clone size: medium-sized; CDR3 length: 15; V gene: TRBV19; J gene: TRBJ2-3; D gene: NA
CDR3 protein: CASSESRGGADTQYF; CDR3 DNA: TGTGCCAGCAGTGAAAGTAGGGGGGGGGCGGATACGCAGTATTTT; clone size: once; CDR3 length: 15; V gene: TRBV6-1; J gene: TRBJ2-3; D gene: NA
CDR3 protein: CASTTGGSNSPLHF; CDR3 DNA: TGTGCCAGCACAACAGGGGGTTCTAATTCACCCCTCCACTTT; clone size: medium-sized; CDR3 length: 14; V gene: TRBV3-1; J gene: TRBJ1-6; D gene: TRBD1